This record covers a single T cell receptor (beta chain). The naive CD8 population came from CD45RO-negative cells selected for CCR7, without terminally differentiated effector memory CD45RA+ cells. Only Caucasian adults living in Nashville, Tennessee served as donors. This CDR3 region has 10 residues. The V gene's germline CDR1 is DFQATT and CDR2 SNEGSKA (reference sequence). V lost 5 bases and J lost 9, with 8 bases in between. Produced via immunoSEQ multiplex PCR; TCRdb's table is partial and in-frame only. The data contain about 580,000 clones, 98% of them singletons. The sample originates from a study of shared clonotypes between healthy human individuals. At the level of the study: Three plates were used per donor for CD4 naive, three for CD4 memory, two for CD8 naive and one for CD8 memory.

Sequencing was performed on naive CD8+ T cells sorted from blood. The chain employs TRBV20-1 and TRBJ2-1; D unresolved. This receptor was obtained from a man aged 25-45 years in good health. CDR3 sequence: CSAELSEQFF. DNA for the CDR3: TGCAGTGCTGAGCTAAGTGAGCAGTTCTTC.